The 3 T cell receptor beta chains reported below all come from one sample, sequenced in a study of blood T cell repertoires in COVID-19. The method was immunoSEQ multiplex PCR; TCRdb's version includes in-frame clones alone and lacks a portion of them. Of 270,000 or so clones listed, 85% to 90% were seen once; the top ten hold roughly 15%. The sequenced material came from peripheral blood. These receptors were taken from a human donor in a cohort sampled during active COVID-19.

The V and J genes are TRBV10-1 and TRBJ2-2; 12 nucleotides agree with TRBD2. Trimming at V came to 0 bases and at J to 6 bases, leaving 5 bases not matched to a gene. Per germline, CDR1 WNHNN and CDR2 SYGVQD (reference sequence). The CDR3 has 17 residues. The CDR3 loop is CASSESRLAGAPGELFF. The CDR3 region has the DNA TGCGCCAGCAGTGAGTCCCGACTAGCGGGAGCACCCGGGGAGCTGTTTTTT.

The chain couples TRBV6-2 or TRBV6-3 to TRBJ1-5; TRBD1 matches 7 bases. The CDR3 has 16 residues. Germline CDR1 reads MNHEY; CDR2 reads SVGEGT. The J segment lost 3 bases and the V segment lost 2 bases, leaving 7 bases of the junction unmatched. The CDR3 sequence: CASSYGRTGLNQPQHF. CDR3 DNA: TGTGCCAGCAGTTACGGCCGGACAGGCCTCAATCAGCCCCAGCATTTT.

J is TRBJ1-3 and V is TRBV4-2; unclear D gene. CDR1 is LGHNA and CDR2 is YNFKEQ in the germline V gene. The CDR3 consists of 15 residues. Trimming cost V 0 bases and J 1 base, with 7 bases left between them. Here the CDR3 DNA reads TGTGCCAGCAGCCAAGATTTCACTTCTGGAAACACCATATATTTT. Protein: CASSQDFTSGNTIYF.